Given below is one T cell receptor (beta chain) in context. The antigen is unknown. The CDR3 is 11 residues long. Germline lookup yields CDR1 SNHLY and CDR2 FYNNEI. Trimming took off 7 bases at V and 5 bases at J, with 8 bases between the two ends. The protocol was immunoSEQ multiplex PCR, while the TCRdb copy is restricted to in-frame clones and leaves out a portion. The sample includes over 100,000 clones, over 75% of them seen just once. The source of the sample is a study of graft-versus-host responses after intestinal transplantation. Across the whole study: Transplant recipients had multivisceral, liver-intestinal, or isolated intestinal grafts.

General study points: Allograft clonal ratios (graft-versus-host to host-versus-graft) were high in patients who had graft-donor T cell macrochimerism. Circulating GvH clones peaking coincided with falling HvG clones soon after transplant. Researchers found GvH clones in recipient marrow, and some showed up first in ileum or blood.

The sequencing here drew on unstimulated CD4+ T cells sorted from spleen or lymph node cells, taken before intestinal transplant. The chain has TRBV2 and TRBJ2-5; TRBD1 might be the D (5 bases). This clonotype was sampled from a human donor who received an intestinal transplant. CDR3 nucleotide sequence: TGTGCCAGCACCAGGGTCGAGACCCAGTACTTC. Residues: CASTRVETQYF.